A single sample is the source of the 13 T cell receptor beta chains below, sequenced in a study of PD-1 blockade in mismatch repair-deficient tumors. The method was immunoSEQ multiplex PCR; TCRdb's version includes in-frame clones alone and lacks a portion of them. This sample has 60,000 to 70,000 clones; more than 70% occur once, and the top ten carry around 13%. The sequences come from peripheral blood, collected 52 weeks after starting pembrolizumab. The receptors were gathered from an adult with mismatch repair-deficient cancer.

The DNA for the CDR3 is TGCAGCGTTGAAGATCCAGGGGGCGTCGGCACAGATACGCAGTATTTT. Amino acid sequence: CSVEDPGGVGTDTQYF. The gene calls are TRBV29-1 and TRBJ2-3, with 8 bases aligning to TRBD1. CDR1 and CDR2 (germline): SQVTM, ANQGSEA. V lost 0 bases, J lost 1 base, and 6 bases stayed unmatched. The CDR3 is 16 amino acids.

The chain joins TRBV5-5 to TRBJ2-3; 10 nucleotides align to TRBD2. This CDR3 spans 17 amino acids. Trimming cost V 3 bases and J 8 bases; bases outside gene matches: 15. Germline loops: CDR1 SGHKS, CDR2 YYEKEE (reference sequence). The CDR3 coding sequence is TGTGCCAGCAGCTCCCCAAGGACTAGCGGAGTCTCCTCTACGCAGTATTTT. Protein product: CASSSPRTSGVSSTQYF.

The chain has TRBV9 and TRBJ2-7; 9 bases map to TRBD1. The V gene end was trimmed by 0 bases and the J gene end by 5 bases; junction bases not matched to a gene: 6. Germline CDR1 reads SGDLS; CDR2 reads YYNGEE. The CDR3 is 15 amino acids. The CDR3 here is CASSVEGQGHHEQYF. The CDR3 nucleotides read TGTGCCAGCAGCGTAGAGGGACAGGGACACCACGAGCAGTACTTC.

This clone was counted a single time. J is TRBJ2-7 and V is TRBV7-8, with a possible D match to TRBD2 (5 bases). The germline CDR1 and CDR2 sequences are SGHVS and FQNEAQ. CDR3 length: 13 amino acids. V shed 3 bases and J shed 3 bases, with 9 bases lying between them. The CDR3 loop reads CASSFNGGYEQYF. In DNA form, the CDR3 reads TGTGCCAGCAGCTTTAACGGAGGCTACGAGCAGTACTTC.

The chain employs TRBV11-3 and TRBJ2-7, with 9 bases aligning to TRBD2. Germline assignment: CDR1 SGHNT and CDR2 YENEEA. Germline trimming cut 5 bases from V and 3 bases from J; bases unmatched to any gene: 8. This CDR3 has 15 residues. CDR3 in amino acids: CASSPRLADFYEQYF. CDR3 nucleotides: TGTGCCAGCAGCCCCCGACTAGCGGATTTCTACGAGCAGTACTTC.

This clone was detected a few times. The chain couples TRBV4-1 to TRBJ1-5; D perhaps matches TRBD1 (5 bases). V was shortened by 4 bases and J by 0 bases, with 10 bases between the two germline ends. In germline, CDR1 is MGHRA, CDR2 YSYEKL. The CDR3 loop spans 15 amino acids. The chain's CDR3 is CASSPREYSNQPQHF. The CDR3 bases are TGCGCCAGCAGCCCCAGGGAATATAGCAATCAGCCCCAGCATTTT.

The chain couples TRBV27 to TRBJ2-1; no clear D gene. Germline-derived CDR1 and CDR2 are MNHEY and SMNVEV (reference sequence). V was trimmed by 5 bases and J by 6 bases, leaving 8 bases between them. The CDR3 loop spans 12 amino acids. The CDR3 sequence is CASSLVGNEQFF. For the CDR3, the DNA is TGTGCCAGCAGTCTCGTCGGCAATGAGCAGTTCTTC.

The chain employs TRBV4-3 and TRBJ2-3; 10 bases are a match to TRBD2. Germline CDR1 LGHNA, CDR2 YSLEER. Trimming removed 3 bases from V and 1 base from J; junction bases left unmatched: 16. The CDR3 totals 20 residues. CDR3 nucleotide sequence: TGCGCCAGCAGCCAGGGACCCGGGACTAGCGCTATCTGGGGCACAGATACGCAGTATTTT. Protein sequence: CASSQGPGTSAIWGTDTQYF.

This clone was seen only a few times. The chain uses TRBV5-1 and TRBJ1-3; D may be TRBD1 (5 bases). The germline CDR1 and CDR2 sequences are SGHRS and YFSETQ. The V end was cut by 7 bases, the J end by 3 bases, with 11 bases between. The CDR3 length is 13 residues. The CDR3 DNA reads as TGCGCCAGCTCCGAGGGGCTTGGAAACACCATATATTTT. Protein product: CASSEGLGNTIYF.

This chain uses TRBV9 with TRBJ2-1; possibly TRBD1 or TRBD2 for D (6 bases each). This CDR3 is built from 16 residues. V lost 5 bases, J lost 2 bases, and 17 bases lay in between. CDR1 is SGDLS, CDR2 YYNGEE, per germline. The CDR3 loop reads CASSREGGVTYNEQFF. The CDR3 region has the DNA TGTGCCAGCAGTCGCGAGGGGGGTGTAACCTACAATGAGCAGTTCTTC.

This CDR3 reads CASSLNGGYEQYF. The CDR3 DNA sequence: TGTGCCAGCAGCTTAAACGGGGGATACGAGCAGTACTTC. The J gene is TRBJ2-7, the V gene TRBV7-2; the D gene is possibly TRBD2 (6 bases). Between the trimmed V and J ends, which lost 2 bases and 4 bases, there was a span of 9 bases. The CDR3 covers 13 residues. Per the germline V gene, CDR1 is SGHTA and CDR2 is FQGNSA.

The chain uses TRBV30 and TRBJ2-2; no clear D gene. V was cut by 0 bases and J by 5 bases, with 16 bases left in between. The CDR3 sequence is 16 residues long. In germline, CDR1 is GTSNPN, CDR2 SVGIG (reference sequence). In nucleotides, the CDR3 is TGTGCCTGGAGTGTTGAGTGGAAAGTAGAGACCGGGGAGCTGTTTTTT. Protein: CAWSVEWKVETGELFF.

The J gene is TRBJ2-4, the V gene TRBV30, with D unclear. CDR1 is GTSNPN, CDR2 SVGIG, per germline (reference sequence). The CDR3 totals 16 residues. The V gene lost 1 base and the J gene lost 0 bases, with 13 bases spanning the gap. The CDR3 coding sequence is TGTGCCTGGAGTGGCCCGCTTCTACTAGCCAAAAACATTCAGTACTTC. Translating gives CAWSGPLLLAKNIQYF.